This T cell receptor beta chain is drawn from a study of T-cell memory formation after mild COVID-19. Turning to the study itself: TCR clusters showed largely donor specificity. General study points: In pre-infection memory, a portion of responding clones appeared, which suggested that cross-reactive memory joined. Among CD4+ contracting clones, most were CM and EM, and CD8+ ones EMRA. From day 15 to 85, contracting clones were balanced between CD4 and CD8, whereas later expanders leaned toward CD4+.

TCRdb reanalysed the 5' RACE reads using MiXCR and keeps one entry per CDR3 protein. The repertoire holds roughly 350,000 distinct CDR3 sequences, roughly 15% seen once, with about 24% in the top ten. With regard to this clonotype: The antigen is not known.

With 3 bases clipped from V and 5 bases from J, the junction kept 12 bases outside the gene matches. This CDR3 has 17 residues. Germline V lookup: CDR1 MNHEY, CDR2 SMNVEV (reference sequence). This chain links TRBV27 with TRBJ1-2; TRBD1 matches 10 bases. The source of this sequence is a man aged 18 to 29 who had mild COVID-19 (a few samples of this study predate the infection). Cell type and time point are not known. Sequenced material: PBMCs or a T cell subset sorted from them (not recorded which). The CDR3 sequence: CASSFRTGGNLGYGYTF. For the CDR3, the DNA is TGTGCCAGCAGTTTTCGGACAGGGGGGAATTTGGGTTATGGCTACACCTTC.